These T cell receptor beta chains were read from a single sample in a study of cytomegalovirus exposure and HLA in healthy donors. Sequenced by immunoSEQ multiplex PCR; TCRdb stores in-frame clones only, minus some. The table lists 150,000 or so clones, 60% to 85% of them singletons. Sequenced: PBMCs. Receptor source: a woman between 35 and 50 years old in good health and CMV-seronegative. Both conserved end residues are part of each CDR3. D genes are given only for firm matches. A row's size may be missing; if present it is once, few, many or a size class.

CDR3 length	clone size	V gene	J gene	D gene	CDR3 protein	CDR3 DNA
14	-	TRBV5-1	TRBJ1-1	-	CASGGGGGVTEAFF	TGCGCCAGCGGCGGTGGGGGGGGAGTCACTGAAGCTTTCTTT
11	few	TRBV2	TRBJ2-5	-	CASRGAETQYF	TGTGCCAGCCGGGGGGCAGAGACCCAGTACTTC
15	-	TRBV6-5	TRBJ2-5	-	CASSYSVAGQETQYF	TGTGCCAGCAGTTACTCGGTAGCCGGCCAAGAGACCCAGTACTTC
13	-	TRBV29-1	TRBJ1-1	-	CSVDGGPGTEAFF	TGCAGCGTTGATGGCGGCCCCGGCACTGAAGCTTTCTTT
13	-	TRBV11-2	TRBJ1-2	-	CASSPGQNYGYTF	TGTGCCAGCAGCCCCGGACAGAACTATGGCTACACCTTC
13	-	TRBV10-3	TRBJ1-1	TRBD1	CAIRRDRAAEAFF	TGTGCCATCCGACGGGACAGGGCTGCTGAAGCTTTCTTT
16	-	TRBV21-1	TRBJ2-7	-	CASSGRRTSGRYEQYF	TGTGCCAGCAGCGGGCGCCGCACTAGCGGGAGATACGAGCAGTACTTC
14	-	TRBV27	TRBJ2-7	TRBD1	CASSWGQGPYEQYF	TGTGCCAGCAGTTGGGGACAGGGTCCCTACGAGCAGTACTTC
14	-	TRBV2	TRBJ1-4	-	CATGTPATNEKLFF	TGTGCCACCGGGACTCCCGCAACTAATGAAAAACTGTTTTTT
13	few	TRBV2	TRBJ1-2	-	CASRDSLSYGYTF	TGTGCCAGCAGGGACAGTCTGAGCTATGGCTACACCTTC
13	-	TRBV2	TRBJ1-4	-	CASSLDSGGKLFF	TGTGCCAGCAGTCTGGATTCCGGGGGAAAACTGTTTTTT
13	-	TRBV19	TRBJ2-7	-	CASSSSSFYEQYF	TGTGCCAGTAGCAGTTCTTCTTTCTACGAGCAGTACTTC
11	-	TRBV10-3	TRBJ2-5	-	CAIRQLETQYF	TGTGCCATCAGGCAGTTAGAGACCCAGTACTTC
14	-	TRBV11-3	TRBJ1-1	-	CASSLVSVNTEAFF	TGTGCCAGCAGCTTAGTTTCAGTGAACACTGAAGCTTTCTTT
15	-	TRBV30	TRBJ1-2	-	CAWSGPPRSLYGYTF	TGTGCCTGGAGTGGTCCGCCAAGGAGCCTCTATGGCTACACCTTC
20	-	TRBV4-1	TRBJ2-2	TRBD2	CASSQGRAKRGGRSTGELFF	TGCGCCAGCAGCCAAGGTCGGGCCAAGCGGGGGGGCCGAAGCACCGGGGAGCTGTTTTTT
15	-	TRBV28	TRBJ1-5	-	CASSLQTVSNQPQHF	TGTGCCAGCAGTTTACAGACAGTAAGCAATCAGCCCCAGCATTTT
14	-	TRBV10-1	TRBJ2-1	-	CASSEAGLDNEQFF	TGCGCCAGCAGTGAGGCAGGGTTGGACAATGAGCAGTTCTTC
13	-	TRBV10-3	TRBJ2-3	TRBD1	CAMGQGGTDTQYF	TGTGCCATGGGACAGGGGGGCACAGATACGCAGTATTTT
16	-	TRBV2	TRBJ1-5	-	CASSEVLGQGSQPQHF	TGTGCCAGCAGTGAAGTTCTGGGGCAGGGAAGTCAGCCCCAGCATTTT
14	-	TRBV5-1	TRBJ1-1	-	CASSLQGPNTEAFF	TGCGCCAGCAGCTTGCAGGGCCCAAACACTGAAGCTTTCTTT
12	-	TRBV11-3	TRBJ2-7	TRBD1	CASMDRGDEQYF	TGTGCCAGCATGGACAGGGGTGACGAGCAGTACTTC
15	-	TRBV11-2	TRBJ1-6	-	CASSLEGQHNSPLHF	TGTGCCAGCAGCTTAGAAGGACAGCATAATTCACCCCTCCACTTT
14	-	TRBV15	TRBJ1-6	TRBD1	CATSTDRETSPLHF	TGTGCCACCTCGACGGACAGGGAAACGTCACCCCTCCACTTT
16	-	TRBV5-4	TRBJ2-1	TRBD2	CASSLGGVTSGREQFF	TGTGCCAGCAGCTTGGGAGGGGTGACTAGCGGTCGGGAGCAGTTCTTC
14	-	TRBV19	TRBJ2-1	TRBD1	CASSIQGATNEQFF	TGTGCCAGTAGTATCCAGGGGGCGACGAATGAGCAGTTCTTC
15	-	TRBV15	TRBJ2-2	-	CATSRELRVTGELFF	TGTGCCACCAGCAGAGAGTTAAGAGTCACCGGGGAGCTGTTTTTT
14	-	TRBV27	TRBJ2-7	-	CASVSRERSYEQYF	TGTGCCAGCGTCTCACGGGAGCGCTCCTACGAGCAGTACTTC
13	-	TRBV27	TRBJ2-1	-	CAAGATAYNEQFF	TGTGCCGCCGGCGCTACAGCCTACAATGAGCAGTTCTTC
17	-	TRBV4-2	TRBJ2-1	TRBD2	CASSLTSGGDPYNEQFF	TGTGCCAGCAGCCTTACTAGCGGGGGGGACCCCTACAATGAGCAGTTCTTC
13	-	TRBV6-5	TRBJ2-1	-	CASRRVSYNEQFF	TGTGCCAGCCGACGGGTTTCCTACAATGAGCAGTTCTTC
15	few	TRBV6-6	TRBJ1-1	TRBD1	CASTFFQGGNTEAFF	TGTGCCAGCACCTTCTTCCAAGGGGGCAACACTGAAGCTTTCTTT
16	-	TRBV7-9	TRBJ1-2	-	CASSSPQGPANYGYTF	TGTGCCAGCAGCTCTCCACAGGGCCCAGCTAACTATGGCTACACCTTC
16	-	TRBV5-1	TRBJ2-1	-	CASSLVRVQGGNEQFF	TGCGCCAGCAGCTTGGTTAGGGTACAAGGGGGCAATGAGCAGTTCTTC
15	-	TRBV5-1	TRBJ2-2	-	CASSLPRGNTGELFF	TGCGCCAGCAGCTTGCCGCGGGGGAACACCGGGGAGCTGTTTTTT
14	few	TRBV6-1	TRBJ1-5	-	CATYYRVSNQPQHF	TGTGCCACCTACTACAGGGTTAGCAATCAGCCCCAGCATTTT
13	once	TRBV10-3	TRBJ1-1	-	CAISRGTNTEAFF	TGTGCCATCAGTCGGGGGACGAACACTGAAGCTTTCTTT
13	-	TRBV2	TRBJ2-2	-	CASSVGFTGELFF	TGTGCCAGCAGTGTTGGCTTCACCGGGGAGCTGTTTTTT
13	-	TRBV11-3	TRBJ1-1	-	CASSLRGDTEAFF	TGTGCCAGCAGCCTACGCGGGGACACTGAAGCTTTCTTT
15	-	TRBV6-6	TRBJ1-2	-	CASSSSKNPNYGYTF	TGTGCCAGCAGTTCGAGTAAGAATCCTAACTATGGCTACACCTTC
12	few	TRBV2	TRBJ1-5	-	CASSAGDQPQHF	TGTGCCAGCAGTGCAGGGGATCAGCCCCAGCATTTT
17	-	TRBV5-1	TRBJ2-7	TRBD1	CASSLEPTGGGYYEQYF	TGCGCCAGCAGCTTGGAACCCACAGGGGGCGGATACTACGAGCAGTACTTC
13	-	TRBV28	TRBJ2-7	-	CASSPRVLTEQYF	TGTGCCAGCAGTCCCCGGGTTTTGACGGAGCAGTACTTC
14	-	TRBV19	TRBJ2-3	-	CASRAVTSTDTQYF	TGTGCCAGTCGAGCGGTAACTAGCACAGATACGCAGTATTTT
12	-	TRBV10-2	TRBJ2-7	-	CASSGDTYEQYF	TGCGCCAGCAGTGGCGATACCTACGAGCAGTACTTC
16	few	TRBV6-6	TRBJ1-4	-	CASSYSGEVVGEKLFF	TGTGCCAGCAGTTACTCTGGTGAAGTAGTTGGTGAAAAACTGTTTTTT
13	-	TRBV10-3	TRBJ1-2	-	CAITPDRNYGYTF	TGTGCCATCACCCCAGACAGAAACTATGGCTACACCTTC
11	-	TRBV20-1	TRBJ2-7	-	CSAATSHEQYF	TGCAGTGCTGCGACATCCCACGAGCAGTACTTC
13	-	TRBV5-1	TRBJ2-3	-	CASSRHSTDTQYF	TGCGCCAGCAGCAGACACAGCACAGATACGCAGTATTTT